A selection of T cell receptor beta chains follows, all from one sample in a study of blood T cells in healthy people across ages. TCRdb reprocessed the 5' RACE reads via MiXCR and lists one record per CDR3 protein. The profile shows approximately 2,000,000 distinct CDR3 sequences, about 39% of them singletons. Source material: blood. These receptors were taken from a human donor in good health. CDR3s include the opening cysteine and the closing phenylalanine or tryptophan. The order of the fields is V gene, D gene, J gene, clone size, CDR3 protein, CDR3 DNA. A D gene is named only where the DNA matches it firmly. The size of a clone is reported for some rows only, either as once, few or many, or as a class for expanded clones.

TRBV4-3	NA	TRBJ2-3	few	CASSQDLTRQDTQYF	TGCGCCAGCAGCCAAGATCTGACTAGGCAAGATACGCAGTATTTT
TRBV6-5	NA	TRBJ1-2	few	CASSPSDFYGYTF	TGTGCCAGCAGCCCCTCGGATTTCTATGGCTACACCTTC
TRBV7-2	NA	TRBJ2-7	few	CASSSQFGVYEQYF	TGTGCCAGCAGCTCCCAGTTTGGGGTCTACGAGCAGTACTTC
TRBV5-5	TRBD1	TRBJ1-1	NA	CASSLPPGGEGGTEAFF	TGTGCCAGCAGCTTGCCCCCAGGGGGGGAAGGAGGCACTGAAGCTTTCTTT
TRBV11-1	TRBD1	TRBJ1-1	NA	CASSLEQAGGTKAFF	TGTGCCAGCAGCTTGGAACAGGCAGGGGGCACAAAAGCTTTCTTT
TRBV5-6	TRBD2	TRBJ2-1	few	CASSWDTSGGENEQFF	TGTGCCAGCAGCTGGGACACTAGCGGGGGGGAAAATGAGCAGTTCTTC
TRBV7-2	NA	TRBJ2-1	NA	CASTLRGVSSYNEQFF	TGTGCCAGCACTTTGAGAGGAGTGAGCTCCTACAATGAGCAGTTCTTC
TRBV7-2	NA	TRBJ2-7	NA	CASSFGGSPYNEQYF	TGTGCCAGCAGCTTTGGGGGAAGCCCCTACAATGAGCAGTACTTC
TRBV6-2/TRBV6-3	NA	TRBJ2-3	few	CASSYPGPVQQYF	TGTGCCAGCAGTTATCCAGGCCCCGTCCAGCAGTATTTT
TRBV15	NA	TRBJ1-2	NA	CATSREYGLGVANYGYTF	TGTGCCACCAGCAGAGAGTACGGGTTGGGAGTCGCTAACTATGGCTACACCTTC
TRBV7-2	TRBD2	TRBJ2-1	NA	CASTFRGGERYNEQFF	TGTGCCAGCACCTTTCGCGGGGGGGAACGGTACAATGAGCAGTTCTTC
TRBV6-6	NA	TRBJ2-1	NA	CASSTTGDEQFF	TGTGCCAGCAGTACGACGGGTGATGAGCAGTTCTTC
TRBV20-1	NA	TRBJ2-7	NA	CSAYRRGGGWEAQYF	TGCAGTGCCTATAGACGAGGGGGGGGCTGGGAGGCCCAGTACTTC
TRBV4-1	NA	TRBJ1-1	NA	CASSQGPPLEAFF	TGCGCCAGCAGCCAAGGTCCACCGCTCGAGGCTTTCTTT
TRBV2	NA	TRBJ2-3	NA	CASATEDTQYF	TGTGCCAGCGCGACGGAGGATACGCAGTATTTT
TRBV5-1	NA	TRBJ1-1	NA	CASSLDGLGTEAFF	TGCGCCAGCAGCTTGGATGGGCTCGGGACTGAAGCTTTCTTT
TRBV5-1	TRBD1	TRBJ2-7	NA	CASSQTGGLDEQYF	TGCGCCAGCAGTCAGACAGGGGGTCTCGACGAGCAGTACTTC
TRBV6-5	NA	TRBJ2-3	NA	CASSQTVNRRDTQYF	TGTGCCAGCAGCCAGACGGTTAACCGACGAGATACGCAGTATTTT
TRBV7-7	TRBD1	TRBJ1-2	NA	CASSPLTDRLRGYTF	TGTGCCAGCAGCCCCTTGACGGACAGGCTTAGGGGCTACACCTTC
TRBV20-1	NA	TRBJ2-5	few	CSARPWGRAQETQYF	TGCAGTGCTAGACCCTGGGGACGAGCACAAGAGACCCAGTACTTC
TRBV12-3/TRBV12-4	TRBD1	TRBJ1-5	NA	CASSSDRGGQPQHF	TGTGCCAGCAGTTCCGACAGGGGAGGACAGCCCCAGCATTTT
TRBV5-1	NA	TRBJ2-7	NA	CASSTGPSGNYEQYF	TGCGCCAGCAGCACCGGGCCCTCGGGGAACTACGAGCAGTACTTC
TRBV7-9	NA	TRBJ2-7	NA	CASSPLFKGFEQYF	TGTGCCAGCAGCCCCCTTTTTAAGGGATTCGAGCAGTACTTC
TRBV7-2	TRBD1	TRBJ2-1	NA	CASSGRDRVEQFF	TGTGCCAGCAGCGGGAGGGACAGGGTAGAGCAGTTCTTC
TRBV7-8	NA	TRBJ2-5	NA	CASSLGGLGGYETQYF	TGTGCCAGCAGCTTAGGGGGGTTAGGAGGGTATGAGACCCAGTACTTC
TRBV29-1	NA	TRBJ2-7	NA	CSVAKTEWPYEQYF	TGCAGCGTCGCGAAGACAGAATGGCCCTACGAGCAGTACTTC
TRBV28	NA	TRBJ1-4	few	CASSSDNLEKLFF	TGTGCCAGCAGCTCGGACAATCTTGAAAAACTGTTTTTT
TRBV4-3	NA	TRBJ2-7	many	CASSQESNSYEQYF	TGCGCCAGCAGCCAAGAATCTAACAGCTACGAGCAGTACTTC
TRBV6-2/TRBV6-3	TRBD1	TRBJ1-6	few	CASNKGGAASSYNSPLHF	TGTGCCAGCAACAAAGGGGGCGCGGCGAGCTCCTATAATTCACCCCTCCACTTT
TRBV20-1	NA	TRBJ1-5	few	CSAPTGGFRWNQPQHF	TGCAGTGCGCCCACAGGAGGGTTTCGGTGGAATCAGCCCCAGCATTTT
TRBV29-1	NA	TRBJ2-3	few	CSVKGVTIDTQYF	TGCAGCGTCAAAGGGGTGACTATAGATACGCAGTATTTT
TRBV20-1	TRBD1	TRBJ2-7	NA	CSAPTGQGGVNYEQYF	TGCAGTGCACCAACGGGACAGGGGGGAGTAAACTACGAGCAGTACTTC